This paragraph covers one T cell receptor (beta chain) sequence. Sequencing was performed with immunoSEQ multiplex PCR; in TCRdb, only in-frame clones are kept and a portion is missing. The sample carries under 200,000 clones, about 85% recorded once. The data were taken from a study of blood T cell repertoires in COVID-19. V was cut by 0 bases and J by 10 bases, with 19 bases left in between. CDR1 is LGHDT, CDR2 YNNKEL, per germline (reference sequence). This CDR3 contains 17 residues. The origin of this receptor is a woman aged 80 or older in a cohort sampled during active or convalescent COVID-19. Sequencing was performed on peripheral blood. The chain joins TRBV3-1 (or the pseudogene TRBV3-2) to TRBJ1-6; tentatively, D is TRBD1 (6 bases). CDR3 nucleotide sequence: TGTGCCAGCAGCCAAGACGGCACAGGGAGATTGAGATCACCCCTCCACTTT. This encodes CASSQDGTGRLRSPLHF.